These 31 T cell receptor beta chains were all obtained from the same sample, sequenced in a study of blood T cell repertoires in COVID-19. Sequenced by immunoSEQ multiplex PCR; TCRdb stores in-frame clones only, minus some. The sample holds some 100,000 clones, 88% seen once. Sample: peripheral blood. These receptors were collected from a woman aged 55-70 years with acute or convalescent COVID-19.

The J gene is TRBJ1-1, the V gene TRBV7-9, with D perhaps matching TRBD1 (5 bases). Germline-derived CDR1 and CDR2 are SEHNR and FQNEAQ (reference sequence). V lost 2 bases and J 0 bases, leaving 16 bases between the germline ends. CDR3 length: 17 amino acids. The chain's CDR3 is CASSLNLAGTLNTEAFF. The DNA of the CDR3 is TGTGCCAGCAGCTTAAATTTGGCAGGGACTCTGAACACTGAAGCTTTCTTT. The whole variable domain, filled in from reference TRBV7-9 and TRBJ1-1, reads DTGVSQNPRHKITKRGQNVTFRCDPISEHNRLYWYRQTLGQGPEFLTYFQNEAQLEKSRLLSDRFSAERPKGSFSTLEIQRTEQGDSAMYLCASSLNLAGTLNTEAFFGQGTRLTVV.

This chain joins TRBV19 and TRBJ1-2; no clear D gene. V dropped 3 bases and J dropped 6 bases, with 14 bases sitting between them. Germline loops: CDR1 LNHDA, CDR2 SQIVND (reference sequence). The CDR3 contains 14 residues. The CDR3 bases are TGTGCCAGTAGTATGTTCGGGAGGACGGATGGCTACACCTTC. As protein: CASSMFGRTDGYTF.

V is TRBV18 and J is TRBJ2-7; 12 bases are a match to TRBD2. The CDR3 loop spans 16 amino acids. V was pared by 2 bases and J by 2 bases, with 4 bases of the junction left unmatched. Germline V gene data show CDR1 as KGHSH and CDR2 as LQKENI. The CDR3, as DNA: TGTGCCAGCTCACCAGCGACTAGCGGGGGCCCCTACGAGCAGTACTTC. This encodes CASSPATSGGPYEQYF.

The chain joins TRBV6-2 or TRBV6-3 to TRBJ2-7; D gene ambiguous. Per germline, CDR1 MNHEY and CDR2 SVGEGT. The CDR3 contains 14 residues. V was cut by 6 bases and J by 0 bases, with 12 bases left in between. The CDR3 DNA follows: TGTGCCAGCAGCCCGGCCCAACCCTCCTACGAGCAGTACGTC. This translates into CASSPAQPSYEQYV.

The CDR3 DNA is TGTGCCAGCAGCTTAGCCGGGACAGAGCAAGAGACCCAGTACTTC. Translation: CASSLAGTEQETQYF. This chain links TRBV7-2 with TRBJ2-5; 7 bases align to TRBD1. The V segment lost 0 bases and the J segment 2 bases; nucleotides outside the gene matches: 3. Germline CDR1 reads SGHTA; CDR2 reads FQGNSA. This CDR3 spans 15 amino acids.

The V gene is TRBV18, the J gene TRBJ1-5; 8 positions agree with TRBD1. The CDR3 has 14 amino acids. The V gene end was trimmed by 3 bases and the J gene end by 4 bases; junction bases not matched to a gene: 2. CDR1 KGHSH and CDR2 LQKENI come from the germline V gene. CDR3 loop: CASSPDRANQPQHF. CDR3 sequence (DNA): TGTGCCAGCTCACCGGACAGGGCTAATCAGCCCCAGCATTTT.

The chain uses TRBV18 and TRBJ1-2; possible D gene TRBD1, 6 bases. Between the trimmed V and J ends, which lost 6 bases and 4 bases, there was a span of 12 bases. The CDR3 consists of 13 residues. Germline loops: CDR1 KGHSH, CDR2 LQKENI. In nucleotides, the CDR3 is TGTGCCAGCTCCCAACAGGGCACCTATGGCTACACCTTC. It is translated as CASSQQGTYGYTF.

The chain uses TRBV18 and TRBJ2-2; the match to TRBD2 covers 7 bases. Germline CDR1 and CDR2: KGHSH and LQKENI. The CDR3 has 15 amino acids. J gave up 3 bases and V 2 bases, and 3 bases lay outside the gene matches. The CDR3 DNA follows: TGTGCCAGCTCACCAAGGGACTACCACACCGGGGAGCTGTTTTTT. Encoded protein: CASSPRDYHTGELFF.

This chain joins TRBV30 and TRBJ2-4; the match to TRBD2 covers 13 bases. Germline loops: CDR1 GTSNPN, CDR2 SVGIG (reference sequence). This CDR3 contains 20 residues. Losses at the gene ends were 3 bases for V and 0 bases for J; bases not matched to a gene: 14. CDR3 bases: TGTGCCTGGAGCACACAGTCCGGGACTAGCGGGACTCTAGCCAAAAACATTCAGTACTTC. Residues: CAWSTQSGTSGTLAKNIQYF.

The chain is built from TRBV11-3 and TRBJ2-2; D unresolved. The CDR3 extends over 13 amino acids. V gave up 4 bases and J gave up 7 bases, with 10 bases separating them. Germline-derived CDR1 and CDR2 are SGHNT and YENEEA. The CDR3: CASSSPLSGELFF. The CDR3 DNA sequence: TGTGCCAGCAGCTCCCCTTTGAGCGGGGAGCTGTTTTTT.

The chain uses TRBV7-9 and TRBJ1-4; 9 bases line up with TRBD1. The CDR3 spans 17 residues. The germline CDR1 and CDR2 sequences are SEHNR and FQNEAQ (reference sequence). Trimming removed 6 bases from V and 4 bases from J; junction bases left unmatched: 12. CDR3 protein: CASSPGQGRQDNEKLFF. The CDR3 nucleotides read TGTGCCAGCAGTCCAGGACAGGGGAGGCAAGATAATGAAAAACTGTTTTTT.

J is TRBJ1-2 and V is TRBV2, with unresolved D. Trimming removed 6 bases at V and 7 bases at J, with 21 bases between. Germline CDR1 is SNHLY and CDR2 is FYNNEI. This CDR3 is built from 15 residues. The CDR3 spells CASSVKVKGGGGYTF. CDR3 in DNA: TGTGCCAGCAGCGTAAAGGTGAAGGGAGGTGGTGGCTACACCTTC.

The rearrangement links TRBV19 to TRBJ1-1, with TRBD1 identical over 9 bases. The V gene end was trimmed by 6 bases and the J gene end by 11 bases; junction bases not matched to a gene: 10. The CDR3 runs to 13 residues. The V gene's germline CDR1 is LNHDA and CDR2 SQIVND (reference sequence). The CDR3 protein is CASRQQGAPAAFF. The DNA for the CDR3 is TGTGCCAGTAGACAACAGGGGGCTCCCGCGGCTTTCTTT.

The CDR3 bases are TGTGCCAGCAGCCCATCAGGGACAAACCAAGAGACCCAGTACTTC. Amino acids: CASSPSGTNQETQYF. This chain joins TRBV3-1 (or the pseudogene TRBV3-2) and TRBJ2-5; maybe TRBD1 (6 bases). V lost 4 bases to trimming and J lost 0 bases, with 12 bases between them. Germline-derived CDR1 and CDR2 are LGHDT and YNNKEL (reference sequence). The CDR3 contains 15 residues.

This rearrangement joins TRBV5-1 to TRBJ2-2; 13 bases agree with TRBD2. J gave up 5 bases and V 2 bases, and 9 bases lay outside the gene matches. Germline loops: CDR1 SGHRS, CDR2 YFSETQ. The CDR3 runs 18 residues. The CDR3 reads CASSFGVLAGGRTGELFF. The CDR3 DNA is TGCGCCAGCAGCTTCGGGGTACTAGCGGGAGGGCGAACCGGGGAGCTGTTTTTT.

As for this clone: Germline and junction disagree at one end, which may indicate a read error. The chain is built from TRBV6-1 and TRBJ2-7; a possible D gene is TRBD1 (6 bases). CDR3 length equals 12 residues. Germline V gene lookup returns CDR1 MNHNS and CDR2 SASEGT. CDR3 in DNA: TGTGCCAGCGGTGACAGGTCCTACGAGCAGTACTTC. As protein: CASGDRSYEQYF.

This clone appeared once. The rearrangement joins TRBV5-1 to TRBJ2-1, with TRBD2 identical over 9 bases. This CDR3 comprises 16 residues. Germline loops: CDR1 SGHRS, CDR2 YFSETQ. Trimming at V came to 0 bases and at J to 4 bases, leaving 5 bases not matched to a gene. CDR3 bases: TGCGCCAGCAGCTTGGGACTAGCGGACGCATACAATGAGCAGTTCTTC. Translating it yields CASSLGLADAYNEQFF.

The rearrangement uses TRBV2 and TRBJ1-2; weak D call: TRBD1 (5 bases). Trimming cost V 8 bases and J 7 bases, with 17 bases left between them. The CDR3 runs to 13 residues. Germline V gene data show CDR1 as SNHLY and CDR2 as FYNNEI. The CDR3 is CASEAGRGGGYTF. The CDR3 bases are TGTGCCAGCGAGGCAGGGCGAGGCGGTGGCTACACCTTC.

The chain employs TRBV28 and TRBJ1-3; 7 nucleotides match TRBD1. The ends lost 3 bases at V and 0 bases at J; junction bases unmatched: 2. This CDR3 region has 15 residues. The V gene's germline CDR1 is MDHEN and CDR2 SYDVKM. The DNA of the CDR3 is TGTGCCAGCAGTTTGACAGGGAGCTCTGGAAACACCATATATTTT. This translates into CASSLTGSSGNTIYF.

This chain connects TRBV9 to TRBJ2-1; the match to TRBD2 covers 7 bases. CDR1 is SGDLS, CDR2 YYNGEE, per germline. The CDR3 spans 16 residues. V was pared by 0 bases and J by 8 bases, with 11 bases of the junction left unmatched. Here the CDR3 reads CASSVAGSGIVDEQFF. The CDR3 DNA follows: TGTGCCAGCAGCGTAGCTGGAAGCGGGATCGTCGATGAGCAGTTCTTC.

The V call is TRBV24-1, the J call TRBJ2-1; 12 bases align to TRBD2. J lost 6 bases, V lost 4 bases, and 12 bases had no gene match. Germline V CDR1 and CDR2: KGHDR, SFDVKD. The length of the CDR3 is 18 residues. The CDR3 coding sequence is TGTGCCACCAGTGACCGTCAGATGACTAGCGGGAGAATCAATGAGCAGTTCTTC. Amino acid sequence: CATSDRQMTSGRINEQFF.

The chain has TRBV7-3 and TRBJ2-5; tentative D call: TRBD2 (5 bases). Trimming shortened V by 5 bases and J by 1 base, and 14 bases separated the two germline ends. CDR1 and CDR2 from the germline V gene are SGHTA and FQGTGA. This CDR3 comprises 15 residues. CDR3 sequence reads: CASSPMRAPQETQYF. CDR3 nucleotide sequence: TGTGCCAGCAGCCCTATGAGGGCCCCCCAAGAGACCCAGTACTTC.

The rearrangement joins TRBV28 to TRBJ2-1; 8 bases fit TRBD1. Germline assignment: CDR1 MDHEN and CDR2 SYDVKM. Trimming cost V 6 bases and J 5 bases; bases outside gene matches: 6. CDR3 size: 14 residues. The CDR3 reads CASRGDRINNEQFF. The CDR3 bases are TGTGCCAGCAGGGGGGACAGGATTAACAATGAGCAGTTCTTC.

The V and J genes are TRBV24-1 and TRBJ2-5; no clear D gene. The CDR3 is 13 residues long. The germline CDR1 and CDR2 sequences are KGHDR and SFDVKD. The germline V and J ends were trimmed by 3 bases and 5 bases, with 9 bases remaining between them. This CDR3 reads CATSDNGPETQYF. CDR3 nucleotides: TGTGCCACCAGTGATAATGGCCCGGAGACCCAGTACTTC.

The genes are TRBV19 and TRBJ2-1; D gene unclear. The CDR3 spans 14 residues. CDR1 is LNHDA, CDR2 SQIVND, per germline (reference sequence). Trimming cost V 3 bases and J 4 bases, with 10 bases left between them. DNA of the CDR3: TGTGCCAGTAGTATTGGTCTAGTTTACAATGAGCAGTTCTTC. This codes for CASSIGLVYNEQFF.

The chain uses TRBV6-1 and TRBJ1-2; 7 bases are shared with TRBD1. Germline V gene data show CDR1 as MNHNS and CDR2 as SASEGT. The CDR3 length is 18 residues. J was trimmed by 2 bases and V by 4 bases; bases with no gene match: 16. The CDR3 sequence: CASSGQGFRTPPNYGYTF. The CDR3, as DNA: TGTGCCAGCAGTGGACAGGGCTTCAGGACACCACCAAACTATGGCTACACCTTC.

The chain employs TRBV28 and TRBJ1-2; weak D call: TRBD1 (6 bases). V dropped 1 base and J dropped 4 bases, with 13 bases sitting between them. Germline assignment: CDR1 MDHEN and CDR2 SYDVKM. The CDR3 extends over 15 amino acids. CDR3 amino acids: CASSLLSRGAYGYTF. Here the CDR3 DNA reads TGTGCCAGCAGTTTATTATCCAGGGGTGCCTATGGCTACACCTTC.

This chain's CDR3 is CAWSVRRQGNTIYF. CDR3 DNA sequence: TGTGCCTGGAGTGTACGGAGGCAAGGAAACACCATATATTTT. The gene calls are TRBV30 and TRBJ1-3; D remains ambiguous. This CDR3 is 14 amino acids long. The V end was cut by 0 bases, the J end by 4 bases, with 10 bases between. Germline-derived CDR1 and CDR2 are GTSNPN and SVGIG (reference sequence).

This rearrangement joins TRBV20-1 to TRBJ1-6; TRBD1 aligns across 9 bases. J was trimmed by 7 bases and V by 3 bases; bases with no gene match: 4. CDR1 and CDR2 (germline): DFQATT, SNEGSKA (reference sequence). The CDR3 contains 14 residues. As DNA, the CDR3 is TGCAGTGCTAGTCGCGGGACAGGGAATTCACCCCTCCACTTT. Translated, it gives CSASRGTGNSPLHF.

This clone was seen a handful of times. V is TRBV7-2 and J is TRBJ1-1; D is undetermined. Germline values: CDR1 SGHTA, CDR2 FQGNSA. This CDR3 spans 14 amino acids. Trimming pared 2 bases from V and 5 bases from J, leaving 12 bases between. The CDR3 region has the DNA TGTGCCAGCAGCTTAATACCGGCAGGTACTGAAGCTTTCTTT. This encodes CASSLIPAGTEAFF. Looking up the rest from reference TRBV7-2 and TRBJ1-1 gives the full variable domain: GAGVSQSPSNKVTEKGKDVELRCDPISGHTALYWYRQSLGQGLEFLIYFQGNSAPDKSGLPSDRFSAERTGGSVSTLTIQRTQQEDSAVYLCASSLIPAGTEAFFGQGTRLTVV.

The chain links TRBV5-8 to TRBJ2-2, with D possibly TRBD1 on 6 matching bases. Looked up from germline, CDR1 is SGHTS and CDR2 is YDEGEE. With 5 bases removed from V and 2 bases from J, the gap between germline ends came to 10 bases. The CDR3 contains 14 residues. The CDR3 region has the DNA TGTGCCAGCAGGCACAGGGATAACACCGGGGAGCTGTTTTTT. Its protein product is CASRHRDNTGELFF.